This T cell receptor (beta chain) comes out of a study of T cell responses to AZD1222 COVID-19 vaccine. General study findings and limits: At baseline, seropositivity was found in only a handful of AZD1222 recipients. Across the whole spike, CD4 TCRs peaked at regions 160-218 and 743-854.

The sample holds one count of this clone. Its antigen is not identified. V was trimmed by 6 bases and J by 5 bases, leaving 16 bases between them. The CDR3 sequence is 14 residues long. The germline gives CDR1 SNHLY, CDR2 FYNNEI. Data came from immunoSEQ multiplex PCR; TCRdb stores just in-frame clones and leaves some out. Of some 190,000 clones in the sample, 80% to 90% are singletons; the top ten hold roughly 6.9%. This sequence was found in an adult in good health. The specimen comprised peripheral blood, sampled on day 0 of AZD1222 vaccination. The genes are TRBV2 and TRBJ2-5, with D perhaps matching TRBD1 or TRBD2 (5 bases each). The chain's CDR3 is CASRSIRDGETQYF. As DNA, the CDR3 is TGTGCCAGCAGATCGATCAGGGACGGGGAGACCCAGTACTTC.